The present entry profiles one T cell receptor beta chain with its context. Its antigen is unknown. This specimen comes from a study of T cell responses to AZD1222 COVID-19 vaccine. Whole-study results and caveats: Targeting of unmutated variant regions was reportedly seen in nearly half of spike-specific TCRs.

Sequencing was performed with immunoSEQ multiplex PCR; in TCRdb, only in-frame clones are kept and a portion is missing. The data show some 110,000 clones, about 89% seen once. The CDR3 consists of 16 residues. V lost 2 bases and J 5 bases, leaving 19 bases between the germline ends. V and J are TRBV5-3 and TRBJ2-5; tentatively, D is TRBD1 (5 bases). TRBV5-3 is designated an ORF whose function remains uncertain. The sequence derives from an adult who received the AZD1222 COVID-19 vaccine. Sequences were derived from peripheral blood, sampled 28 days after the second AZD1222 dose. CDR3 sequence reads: CARSFAGRGAQETQYF. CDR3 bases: TGTGCCAGAAGCTTCGCCGGACGTGGGGCTCAGGAGACCCAGTACTTC.